This entry lists 5 T cell receptor beta chains sequenced from one sample in a study of cytomegalovirus exposure and HLA in healthy donors. The PCR made use of 60 Vbeta and 13 Jbeta primers. Data came from immunoSEQ multiplex PCR; TCRdb stores just in-frame clones and leaves some out. The data show tens of thousands of clones, 67% seen once. Specimen: PBMCs. The receptors were gathered from a man aged 30 to 45 in good health and CMV-seronegative.

This sequence joins TRBV10-3 and TRBJ2-5, with D tentatively TRBD1 (6 bases). V gave up 6 bases and J gave up 1 base, with 12 bases separating them. The germline gives CDR1 ENHRY, CDR2 SYGVKD. The CDR3 runs 14 residues. The CDR3: CAISKQGFQETQYF. DNA of the CDR3: TGTGCCATCAGCAAACAGGGATTCCAAGAGACCCAGTACTTC.

The J gene is TRBJ1-1, the V gene TRBV28; the D gene is possibly TRBD1 (6 bases). V was cut by 5 bases and J by 4 bases, with 17 bases left in between. Germline V gives CDR1 MDHEN, CDR2 SYDVKM. This CDR3 is 15 amino acids long. CDR3 amino acids: CASSLLPGRGTEAFF. CDR3 DNA: TGTGCCAGCAGTCTCCTCCCCGGCAGGGGCACTGAAGCTTTCTTT.

The chain recombines TRBV20-1 with TRBJ1-1; D perhaps matches TRBD1 (5 bases). Germline CDR1 is DFQATT and CDR2 is SNEGSKA (reference sequence). This CDR3 is built from 11 residues. V lost 5 bases and J lost 3, with 7 bases in between. This chain's CDR3 is CSAPGYTEAFF. As DNA, the CDR3 is TGCAGTGCTCCAGGGTACACTGAAGCTTTCTTT.

Here the CDR3 reads CASTKGGGYEQFF. For the CDR3, the DNA is TGTGCCAGCACCAAAGGGGGGGGATATGAGCAGTTCTTC. The rearrangement links TRBV7-9 to TRBJ2-1, with D perhaps TRBD2 (7 bases). V gave up 7 bases and J gave up 8 bases, with 15 bases separating them. The germline CDR1 and CDR2 sequences are SEHNR and FQNEAQ (reference sequence). This CDR3 region has 13 residues.

CDR3 sequence reads: CASSLSRAGLGYGYTF. Written as DNA, the CDR3 is TGTGCCAGCAGCTTGAGTAGGGCGGGGCTAGGGTATGGCTACACCTTC. The chain has TRBV5-5 and TRBJ1-2; TRBD1 might be the D (5 bases). The CDR3 is made up of 16 amino acids. In germline, CDR1 is SGHKS, CDR2 YYEKEE (reference sequence). The V end lost 1 base, the J end lost 5 bases, and 18 bases lay between the germline ends.